This T cell receptor beta chain was obtained from a study of blood T cell repertoires in COVID-19. The CDR3 sequence is 13 residues long. Trimming pared 3 bases from V and 6 bases from J, leaving 11 bases between. Germline CDR1 reads MNHNS; CDR2 reads SASEGT. Measured with immunoSEQ multiplex PCR; TCRdb has only the in-frame clones, and not every one. The sample has a few hundred thousand clones, approximately 83% seen once; the top ten hold about 4.1%. Sequenced input: PBMCs or T cells enriched from blood (not recorded which). The chain is built from TRBV6-1 and TRBJ1-1, with a tentative D call TRBD1 (5 bases). This sequence was found in a woman between 25 and 40 years old who had recovered from COVID-19. CDR3 sequence reads: CASSDREVSEAFF. CDR3 nucleotides: TGTGCCAGCAGTGACAGGGAAGTTTCTGAAGCTTTCTTT.